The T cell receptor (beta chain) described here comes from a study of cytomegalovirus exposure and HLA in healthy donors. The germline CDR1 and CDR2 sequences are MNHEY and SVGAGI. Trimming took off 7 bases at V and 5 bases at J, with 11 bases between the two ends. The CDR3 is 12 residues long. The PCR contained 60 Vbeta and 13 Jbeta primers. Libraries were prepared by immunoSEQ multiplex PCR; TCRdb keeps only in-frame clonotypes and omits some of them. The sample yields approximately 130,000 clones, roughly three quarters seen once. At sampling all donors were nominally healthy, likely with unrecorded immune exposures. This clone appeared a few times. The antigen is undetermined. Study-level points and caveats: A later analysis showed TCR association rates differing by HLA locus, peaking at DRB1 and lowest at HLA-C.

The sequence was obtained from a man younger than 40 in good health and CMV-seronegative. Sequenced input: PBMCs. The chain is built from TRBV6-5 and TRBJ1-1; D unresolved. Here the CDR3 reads CASTRGGTEAFF. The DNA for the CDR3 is TGTGCCAGCACCCGGGGTGGTACTGAAGCTTTCTTT.